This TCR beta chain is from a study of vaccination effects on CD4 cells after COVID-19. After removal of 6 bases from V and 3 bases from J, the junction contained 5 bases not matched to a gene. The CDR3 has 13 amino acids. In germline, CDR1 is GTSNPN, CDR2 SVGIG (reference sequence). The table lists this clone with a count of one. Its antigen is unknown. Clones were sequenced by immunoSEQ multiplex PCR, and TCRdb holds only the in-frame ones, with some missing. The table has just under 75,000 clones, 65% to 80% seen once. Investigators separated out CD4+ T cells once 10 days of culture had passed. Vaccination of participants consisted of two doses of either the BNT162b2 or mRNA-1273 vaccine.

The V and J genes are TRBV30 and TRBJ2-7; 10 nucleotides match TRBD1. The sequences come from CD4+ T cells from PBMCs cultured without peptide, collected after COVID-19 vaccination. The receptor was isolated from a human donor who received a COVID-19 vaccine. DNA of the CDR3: TGTGCCTGTGGGACAGGGGATGGCTACGAGCAGTACGTC. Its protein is CACGTGDGYEQYV.